This record concerns one T cell receptor beta chain sequence. This clone was detected once. There is no known antigen for this receptor. No much larger clone exists at a distance of one base, and base qualities are not known. The data were obtained in a study of blood T cell repertoires in COVID-19 (dated by TCRdb to the early 2020s). Regarding the research as a whole: Samples from collaborators originated in the United States, Italy and Spain and spanned both the acute and convalescent phases of COVID-19. The samples were drawn from the first 160 participants of the ongoing ImmuneRACE study and from 1,200 or so subjects provided by 6 global collaborators. Nearly every sample came with metadata listing a de-identified subject ID, COVID-19 status, age in years and sex. Subjects who had been exposed to COVID-19, were actively infected with it, or had recovered from it provided the deeply sampled blood TCRbeta repertoires that made up the dataset. Where HLA class I and class II types were available, the types were taken from metadata supplied by the sample provider, not from assay-based typing. The material from the prospective study consisted of cDNA or gDNA derived from T cells, B-cell-depleted T cells, or PBMCs. A freely available public database, intended as a resource for researchers studying the immune response to SARS-CoV-2, is where the repertoires were released.

The immunoSEQ Assay, a bias-controlled multiplex PCR, was used to amplify TCRbeta CDR3 regions from genomic DNA. Per the source publication's procedure: Within the assay, amplification of reference gene primers was used to estimate how many nucleated cells each sample contained. To quantify the absolute abundance of each unique TCRbeta CDR3 rearrangement, sequence reads were collapsed and filtered. Productive Simpson clonality was computed per sample as the square root of Simpson's diversity index over productive rearrangements. TCRdb re-hosts the immuneACCESS table, in-frame sequences only. Its copies lack some clones; in the studies checked, an unresolved V gene accounts for under half of them, and the cause for the rest is not known. Clonal size and the V and J genes are those of that table, whereas D and trimming came from the DNA. The sample contains 200,000 to 300,000 clones, approximately 86% of them found a single time. Roughly 2% of the sample comes from the top ten.

Collaborating institutions collected whole blood in K2EDTA tubes following their own protocols. For TCRbeta analysis, collaborators shipped samples as frozen whole blood, isolated PBMCs, or DNA extracted from either of those sample types. From its cysteine to its phenylalanine, the CDR3 spans 13 amino acids. Kept here is only the CDR3 DNA, which spans 39 bases and is read in frame from base 1. Cut back by 4 bases and 6 bases, the V and J ends lie 14 bases apart. CDR1 is given as SQVTM and CDR2 as ANQGSEA, both from the germline V gene. General findings and caveats noted by the study authors: The quantity of clinical and demographic metadata differed by source and by participant and was supplied without curation.

This chain joins TRBV29-1 to TRBJ2-3, with TRBD1 perhaps the D gene, on 6 matching bases. This clonotype was sampled from a man aged 30 to 45 with active or convalescent COVID-19. The sequenced sample was peripheral blood. CDR3 region: CSVVGGVVDTQYF. The nucleotide sequence reads TGCAGCGTTGTAGGGGGTGTCGTGGATACGCAGTATTTT.